These 20 T cell receptor beta chains share one sample of origin, sequenced in a study of T cells in Graves' hyperthyroidism and ophthalmopathy. TCR beta CDR3 sequences were amplified from RNA transcripts. Using the HTBI primer set, a first-round RT-PCR was run on the TCR CDR3. Via MiXCR, TCRdb re-called the multiplex PCR reads, giving one row per CDR3 protein. This sample carries nearly 750,000 distinct CDR3 sequences, 30% to 40% of them seen once, and the ten largest clones take around a third. The specimen was blood. The receptors originated from a woman aged 40-49 years with Graves' hyperthyroidism.

This clonotype occurred many times. The J gene is TRBJ1-1, the V gene TRBV7-2, with 7 bases lining up with TRBD1. The CDR3 totals 14 residues. CDR1 SGHTA and CDR2 FQGNSA come from the germline V gene. V lost 4 bases and J lost 1; bases outside the gene matches: 3. The CDR3 spells CASSSRTGNTEAFF. Here the CDR3 DNA reads TGTGCCAGCAGCTCAAGGACAGGGAACACTGAAGCTTTCTTT.

Notes on this clonotype: Given a much more abundant clone one base away, this may be a read error. The chain combines TRBV9 with TRBJ1-2; D gene ambiguous. The germline CDR1 and CDR2 sequences are SGDLS and YYNGEE. The CDR3 extends over 13 amino acids. CDR3 region: CASGVEANYGYTF. CDR3 DNA sequence: TGTGCCAGCGGCGTAGAAGCTAACTATGGCTACACCTTC.

The J gene is TRBJ1-1, the V gene TRBV12-3 or TRBV12-4; 8 bases align to TRBD1. Trimming at V came to 6 bases and at J to 1 base, leaving 7 bases not matched to a gene. There are 15 residues in the CDR3. The CDR3 is CASSLRTGRNTEAFF. The CDR3 nucleotides are TGTGCCAGCAGCCTTCGGACAGGGCGGAACACTGAAGCTTTCTTT.

The chain employs TRBV20-1 and TRBJ1-2, with D maybe TRBD1 (5 bases). V was shortened by 0 bases and J by 3 bases, with 17 bases between the two germline ends. Germline V gene data show CDR1 as DFQATT and CDR2 as SNEGSKA (reference sequence). The CDR3 loop spans 16 amino acids. DNA of the CDR3: TGCAGTGCTAGAGACTCGAGGGGAGTGGGTCACTATGGCTACACCTTC. As protein: CSARDSRGVGHYGYTF.

The chain has TRBV10-3 and TRBJ2-5; TRBD2 agrees at 10 bases. The CDR3 contains 15 residues. V lost 2 bases to trimming and J lost 3 bases; unmatched junction nucleotides: 3. CDR1 and CDR2 (germline): ENHRY, SYGVKD. The CDR3 nucleotides are TGTGCCATCAGTGAGGGACTAGCGGCTAAAGAGACCCAGTACTTC. It codes for CAISEGLAAKETQYF.

The rearrangement joins TRBV7-9 to TRBJ1-1; D is ambiguous. Germline loops: CDR1 SEHNR, CDR2 FQNEAQ (reference sequence). CDR3 length: 13 residues. V was trimmed by 6 bases and J by 1 base, leaving 9 bases between them. The CDR3 region is CASRYSQNTEAFF. DNA of the CDR3: TGTGCCAGCAGATATAGCCAGAACACTGAAGCTTTCTTT.

At least ten counts were recorded for this clonotype. This rearrangement joins TRBV7-2 to TRBJ1-2, with TRBD1 identical over 8 bases. CDR3 size: 16 residues. V was clipped by 1 base and J by 0 bases; unmatched bases: 4. Germline lookup yields CDR1 SGHTA and CDR2 FQGNSA. CDR3 sequence: CASSLGQGKTNYGYTF. The CDR3 bases are TGTGCCAGCAGCTTAGGACAGGGGAAAACTAACTATGGCTACACCTTC.

In its sample, this clonotype was seen a few times. The rearrangement uses TRBV5-1 and TRBJ1-1; D is unclear. CDR3 length equals 12 residues. V lost 7 bases, J lost 1 base, and 8 bases lay in between. Germline loops: CDR1 SGHRS, CDR2 YFSETQ. The CDR3 here is CASRNRNTEAFF. DNA of the CDR3: TGCGCCAGCCGCAACAGGAACACTGAAGCTTTCTTT.

V gene TRBV10-2 combines with J gene TRBJ1-2; D gene uncertain. Trimming took off 9 bases at V and 0 bases at J, with 5 bases between the two ends. There are 11 residues in the CDR3. Germline loops: CDR1 WSHSY, CDR2 SAAADI. The DNA of the CDR3 is TGCGCCAGTCCTACTAACTATGGCTACACCTTC. Protein product: CASPTNYGYTF.

The chain uses TRBV20-1 and TRBJ1-2; TRBD1 agrees at 8 bases. The V gene end was trimmed by 5 bases and the J gene end by 7 bases; junction bases not matched to a gene: 9. In germline, CDR1 is DFQATT, CDR2 SNEGSKA (reference sequence). This CDR3 region has 13 residues. CDR3 nucleotides: TGCAGTGCTTCACGGACAGGGCCTTCTGGCTACACCTTC. Translating gives CSASRTGPSGYTF.

This clonotype was picked up a small number of times. The genes are TRBV6-5 and TRBJ1-1, with D unclear. Germline lookup yields CDR1 MNHEY and CDR2 SVGAGI. CDR3 length: 15 amino acids. V was pared by 5 bases and J by 1 base, with 14 bases between. CDR3 loop: CASSRRQWKNTEAFF. The DNA for the CDR3 is TGTGCCAGCAGTCGCCGACAATGGAAGAACACTGAAGCTTTCTTT.

The chain recombines TRBV10-3 with TRBJ2-7, with D tentatively TRBD2 (7 bases). Trimming shortened V by 10 bases and J by 7 bases, and 23 bases separated the two germline ends. Germline V gene sequence: CDR1 ENHRY, CDR2 SYGVKD. CDR3 length: 14 amino acids. The CDR3 is CASPRGGSFEEQYF. CDR3 nucleotide sequence: TGTGCCAGCCCCAGGGGAGGGAGTTTTGAGGAGCAGTACTTC.

This clonotype showed up many times. CDR3: CSVALDGRDRDSGANVLTF. The CDR3 region has the DNA TGCAGCGTTGCGCTAGATGGCCGGGACAGGGACTCTGGGGCCAACGTCCTGACTTTC. V and J are TRBV29-1 and TRBJ2-6; 9 nucleotides align to TRBD1. The germline V gene has CDR1 SQVTM and CDR2 ANQGSEA. The J segment lost 0 bases and the V segment lost 4 bases, leaving 13 bases of the junction unmatched. The CDR3 runs to 19 residues.

The chain employs TRBV7-9 and TRBJ2-3; D uncertain. V dropped 4 bases and J dropped 8 bases, with 19 bases sitting between them. Germline CDR1 SEHNR, CDR2 FQNEAQ (reference sequence). The CDR3 is made up of 15 amino acids. CDR3 protein: CASSSAASERGTQYF. The CDR3 DNA reads as TGTGCCAGCAGCTCTGCCGCGTCGGAACGTGGTACGCAGTATTTT. Drawing the rest from reference TRBV7-9 and TRBJ2-3, the complete variable domain is DTGVSQNPRHKITKRGQNVTFRCDPISEHNRLYWYRQTLGQGPEFLTYFQNEAQLEKSRLLSDRFSAERPKGSFSTLEIQRTEQGDSAMYLCASSSAASERGTQYFGPGTRLTVL.

V gene TRBV5-4 combines with J gene TRBJ1-1, with TRBD1 identical over 9 bases. V lost 4 bases, J lost 4 bases, and 8 bases stayed unmatched. From germline, CDR1 is SGHNT and CDR2 YYREEE (reference sequence). This CDR3 is built from 15 residues. CDR3: CASSRGQGGGTEAFF. Here the CDR3 DNA reads TGTGCCAGCAGCCGGGGACAGGGAGGTGGCACTGAAGCTTTCTTT.

This clonotype was seen a handful of times. The V call is TRBV6-5, the J call TRBJ2-7, with a weak D call TRBD2 (7 bases). CDR1 is MNHEY and CDR2 is SVGAGI in the germline V gene. The CDR3 has 14 amino acids. Trimming removed 8 bases from V and 7 bases from J, with 21 bases in between. The DNA of the CDR3 is TGTGCCAGCCGAAACGGGGGGCCGCCAGATGAGCAGTACTTC. It yields the protein CASRNGGPPDEQYF.

Many counts were recorded for this clonotype. V gene TRBV24-1 combines with J gene TRBJ2-2; D might be TRBD2 (6 bases). This CDR3 has 16 residues. The ends were cut back, 3 bases at V and 5 bases at J, with 15 bases in the middle. Germline CDR1 and CDR2: KGHDR and SFDVKD. CDR3 region: CATSDPGAWATGELFF. CDR3 sequence (DNA): TGTGCCACCAGTGATCCGGGAGCCTGGGCAACCGGGGAGCTGTTTTTT.

This clonotype was detected once. This chain uses TRBV4-3 with TRBJ2-7, with 16 bases aligning to TRBD2. The CDR3 is 19 amino acids. Losses at the gene ends were 10 bases for V and 0 bases for J; bases not matched to a gene: 15. The germline gives CDR1 LGHNA, CDR2 YSLEER. In nucleotides, the CDR3 is TGCGCCAACTATCGCGGCGGGACTAGCGGGGGGGTTAGCTCCTACGAGCAGTACTTC. Translation gives CANYRGGTSGGVSSYEQYF.

In the case of this clonotype: Germline is not matched at one junction end, which may reflect a read error. This chain links TRBV12-3 or TRBV12-4 with TRBJ1-5; possibly TRBD1 for D (6 bases). CDR3 length equals 14 residues. DNA for the CDR3: TGTGCCAGCACCACCACAGAGGGCGGACAGCCCCAGCAGTTT. Amino acids: CASTTTEGGQPQQF.

CDR3 loop: CSVVGDYEQYF. The CDR3, as DNA: TGCAGCGTTGTGGGGGATTACGAGCAGTACTTC. The chain uses TRBV29-1 and TRBJ2-7, with D perhaps given as TRBD1 or TRBD2 (5 bases each). From germline, CDR1 is SQVTM and CDR2 ANQGSEA. V shed 4 bases and J shed 4 bases, with 8 bases lying between them. The CDR3 covers 11 residues.